The TCR beta chain described here comes from a study of blood T cell repertoires in COVID-19. Study-level background: The United States, Italy and Spain were the sources of the acute and convalescent COVID-19 samples. Sources were T cells, B-cell-depleted T cells, or PBMCs; the material itself was cDNA or gDNA.

Per the original data handling: Using reference gene primer amplification, nucleated cell counts were estimated. TCRdb's copy holds only in-frame clones and misses some; the assay was immunoSEQ multiplex PCR. V, J and clone size are those of that table, while D and trimming were read from the DNA. This sample has just over 650,000 clones, with around 89% found just once. About this clone: Other nucleotide sequences from this sample produce the same CDR3.

The receptor was derived from a young woman with acute or convalescent COVID-19. The sample comprised peripheral blood.

For the CDR3, the DNA is TGTGCCAGCAGCGTCGGGACAGGTACTGAAGCTTTCTTT. Translation: CASSVGTGTEAFF. The V gene is TRBV9, the J gene TRBJ1-1, with 8 bases matching TRBD1. CDR3 size: 13 residues. CDR1 and CDR2 (germline): SGDLS, YYNGEE. The V segment lost 2 bases and the J segment 5 bases; nucleotides outside the gene matches: 2.